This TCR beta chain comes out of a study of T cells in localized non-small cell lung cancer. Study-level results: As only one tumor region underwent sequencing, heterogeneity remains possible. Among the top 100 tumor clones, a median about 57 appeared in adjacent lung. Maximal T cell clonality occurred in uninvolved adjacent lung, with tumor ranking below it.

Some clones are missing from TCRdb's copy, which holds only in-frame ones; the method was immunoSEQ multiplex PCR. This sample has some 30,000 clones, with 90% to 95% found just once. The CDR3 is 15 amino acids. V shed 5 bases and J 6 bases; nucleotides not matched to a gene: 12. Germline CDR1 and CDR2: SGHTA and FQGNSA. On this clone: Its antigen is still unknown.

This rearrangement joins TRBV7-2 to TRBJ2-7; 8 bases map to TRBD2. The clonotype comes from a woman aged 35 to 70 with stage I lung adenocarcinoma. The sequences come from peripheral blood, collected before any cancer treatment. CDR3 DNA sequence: TGTGCCAGCAGCCTATCACCTTCGGGGGGGCTCGAGCAGTACTTC. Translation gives CASSLSPSGGLEQYF. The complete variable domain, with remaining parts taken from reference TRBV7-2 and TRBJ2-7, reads GAGVSQSPSNKVTEKGKDVELRCDPISGHTALYWYRQSLGQGLEFLIYFQGNSAPDKSGLPSDRFSAERTGGSVSTLTIQRTQQEDSAVYLCASSLSPSGGLEQYFGPGTRLTVT.